The 18 T cell receptor beta chains presented below share a single source sample, sequenced in a study of control samples from healthy donors and cancer patients (dated by TCRdb to 2018 to 2020). The library was made by the immunoSEQ multiplex PCR assay. Here the immuneACCESS table is served through TCRdb, limited to in-frame sequences with V and J called. Missing clones are a known gap in these copies; in checked studies unresolved V genes cover under half, and the rest lacks a known reason. The sample data list 40,000 to 60,000 clones, and roughly 87% of these were observed just once. The biggest ten clones account for 11% to 15% of the sample. Sequencing was done on a sample of PBMCs. These receptors were taken from a man in his 60s with head and neck cancer.

The chain joins TRBV9 to TRBJ1-3; D remains ambiguous. This CDR3 contains 14 residues. V shed 4 bases and J shed 3 bases, with 11 bases lying between them. CDR1 is SGDLS and CDR2 is YYNGEE in the germline V gene. Here the CDR3 reads CASSTLPDGNTIYF. CDR3 nucleotide sequence: TGTGCCAGCAGCACCCTCCCTGATGGAAACACCATATATTTT.

This rearrangement joins TRBV19 to TRBJ2-7, with D perhaps TRBD2 (5 bases). There are 13 residues in the CDR3. V dropped 3 bases and J dropped 7 bases, with 13 bases sitting between them. Germline-derived CDR1 and CDR2 are LNHDA and SQIVND (reference sequence). CDR3 bases: TGTGCCAGTAGTATGACACCTCGGGGTGAGCAGTACTTC. Its protein product is CASSMTPRGEQYF.

This clone was found once. The chain carries TRBV7-6 and TRBJ2-1; 12 bases are shared with TRBD2. This CDR3 spans 19 amino acids. Germline CDR1 is SGHVS and CDR2 is FNYEAQ. V shed 0 bases and J 7 bases; nucleotides not matched to a gene: 13. In DNA form, the CDR3 reads TGTGCCAGCAGCTTAGCGGCGACTAGCGGGAGAAGAAGGGGAAATGAGCAGTTCTTC. This codes for CASSLAATSGRRRGNEQFF.

The chain is built from TRBV6-5 and TRBJ1-5; D unresolved. Per germline, CDR1 MNHEY and CDR2 SVGAGI. Trimming left V 0 bases short and J 7 bases short, with 13 bases between. The CDR3 loop spans 15 amino acids. DNA for the CDR3: TGTGCCAGCAGTTACTCCCGCGGATCGAAACAGCCCCAGCATTTT. Residues: CASSYSRGSKQPQHF.

This sequence joins TRBV6-5 and TRBJ2-2, with D maybe TRBD1 (6 bases). CDR3 size: 15 residues. Germline V lookup: CDR1 MNHEY, CDR2 SVGAGI. V lost 6 bases and J 1 base, leaving 12 bases between the germline ends. The CDR3 sequence is CASRIQTGNTGELFF. The CDR3 nucleotides read TGTGCCAGCAGGATACAGACAGGGAACACCGGGGAGCTGTTTTTT.

There are a few counts of this clone. V gene TRBV5-4 combines with J gene TRBJ2-1; 7 positions match TRBD1. The CDR3 runs to 15 residues. CDR1 and CDR2 from the germline V gene are SGHNT and YYREEE (reference sequence). Trimming removed 4 bases from V and 3 bases from J; junction bases left unmatched: 7. CDR3 region: CASSMTGQVYNEQFF. The CDR3 bases are TGTGCCAGCAGCATGACAGGGCAGGTCTACAATGAGCAGTTCTTC.

The J gene is TRBJ2-2, the V gene TRBV24-1; TRBD1 might be the D (5 bases). V lost 0 bases and J 8 bases, leaving 15 bases between the germline ends. This CDR3 has 16 residues. Germline values: CDR1 KGHDR, CDR2 SFDVKD. The CDR3 nucleotides read TGTGCCACCAGTGATTTGGTCAGGGAAGGCTCGGGGGAGCTGTTTTTT. It yields the protein CATSDLVREGSGELFF.

This chain links TRBV5-5 with TRBJ1-2, with D unclear. Trimming stripped 2 bases from V and 1 base from J, with 6 bases between. Germline CDR1 SGHKS, CDR2 YYEKEE (reference sequence). The length of the CDR3 is 13 residues. The CDR3 protein is CASSFDLNYGYTF. The CDR3 DNA sequence: TGTGCCAGCAGCTTTGACCTTAACTATGGCTACACCTTC.

The chain is built from TRBV9 and TRBJ2-3; 8 nucleotides agree with TRBD2. The CDR3 has 16 amino acids. The V gene end was trimmed by 4 bases and the J gene end by 1 base; junction bases not matched to a gene: 8. In germline, CDR1 is SGDLS, CDR2 YYNGEE. CDR3 DNA: TGTGCCAGCAGCCCTGATCGGGGGGGCGGCACAGATACGCAGTATTTT. Encoded protein: CASSPDRGGGTDTQYF.

By its share, this clone is medium-sized. The chain combines TRBV6-1 with TRBJ1-1; D may be TRBD1 (6 bases). The V gene's germline CDR1 is MNHNS and CDR2 SASEGT. The CDR3 loop spans 19 amino acids. V was pared by 4 bases and J by 1 base, with 25 bases between. The CDR3 protein is CASSVEDYRDFPRNTEAFF. The CDR3 DNA sequence: TGTGCCAGCAGTGTGGAAGATTACAGGGACTTTCCCAGGAACACTGAAGCTTTCTTT.

The genes are TRBV19 and TRBJ2-7; 9 positions agree with TRBD2. After removal of 2 bases from V and 9 bases from J, the junction contained 11 bases not matched to a gene. Germline V gene sequence: CDR1 LNHDA, CDR2 SQIVND (reference sequence). The CDR3 is 15 amino acids. CDR3 coding DNA: TGTGCCAGTAGTATAACCTTTGCGGGAGGGCAGACGCAGTACTTC. Amino acids: CASSITFAGGQTQYF.

J is TRBJ2-5 and V is TRBV2; D is possibly TRBD1 (6 bases). Trimming took off 6 bases at V and 1 base at J, with 9 bases between the two ends. The CDR3 loop spans 13 amino acids. The germline gives CDR1 SNHLY, CDR2 FYNNEI. This chain's CDR3 is CASSGQIQETQYF. DNA for the CDR3: TGTGCCAGCAGCGGACAGATCCAAGAGACCCAGTACTTC.

V gene TRBV19 combines with J gene TRBJ1-5; no reliable D call. The CDR3 totals 13 residues. From germline, CDR1 is LNHDA and CDR2 SQIVND (reference sequence). Trimming stripped 0 bases from V and 4 bases from J, with 4 bases between. The CDR3 region has the DNA TGTGCCAGTAGTATAGATCTTAATCAGCCCCAGCATTTT. This encodes CASSIDLNQPQHF.

For this clone: Other nucleotide sequences in the sample specify the same CDR3. The chain links TRBV28 to TRBJ1-5, with D unclear. There are 14 residues in the CDR3. The germline gives CDR1 MDHEN, CDR2 SYDVKM. V lost 8 bases and J lost 2, with 13 bases in between. This CDR3 reads CASLRPLGNQPQHF. The CDR3 DNA follows: TGTGCCAGCCTTAGACCCCTCGGCAATCAGCCCCAGCATTTT.

The chain combines TRBV20-1 with TRBJ2-1, with 16 nucleotides matching TRBD2. The J segment lost 4 bases and the V segment lost 3 bases, leaving 6 bases of the junction unmatched. CDR1 DFQATT and CDR2 SNEGSKA come from the germline V gene (reference sequence). The CDR3 is 17 residues long. CDR3 in DNA: TGCAGTGCTAGTCGCGGGACTAGCGGGGGGGGATACAATGAGCAGTTCTTC. It encodes CSASRGTSGGGYNEQFF.

This clone was seen a few times. V gene TRBV13 combines with J gene TRBJ2-7, with TRBD1 identical over 10 bases. J gave up 2 bases and V 6 bases, and 7 bases lay outside the gene matches. Germline V gene data show CDR1 as PRHDT and CDR2 as FYEKMQ (reference sequence). The CDR3 is 15 residues long. The CDR3 bases are TGTGCCAGCAGATCTGCCGACAGGGGGCCCTACGAGCAGTACTTC. Protein product: CASRSADRGPYEQYF. Using reference TRBV13 and TRBJ2-7 for the parts outside the CDR3, the full variable domain is AAGVIQSPRHLIKEKRETATLKCYPIPRHDTVYWYQQGPGQDPQFLISFYEKMQSDKGSIPDRFSAQQFSDYHSELNMSSLELGDSALYFCASRSADRGPYEQYFGPGTRLTVT.

The chain is built from TRBV28 and TRBJ2-1, with D maybe TRBD2 (6 bases). The CDR3 loop spans 15 amino acids. From germline, CDR1 is MDHEN and CDR2 SYDVKM. V was trimmed by 6 bases and J by 2 bases, leaving 14 bases between them. The CDR3 coding sequence is TGTGCCAGCAGGGAGGCGGGAAGGACCTACAATGAGCAGTTCTTC. It translates to CASREAGRTYNEQFF.

This sequence joins TRBV6-5 and TRBJ1-2; 10 positions match TRBD1. The CDR3 is 13 residues long. V shed 7 bases, J shed 6 bases, and the junction held 5 bases outside the gene matches. Germline values: CDR1 MNHEY, CDR2 SVGAGI. CDR3 in DNA: TGTGCCAGCACCATGGGACAGGGGAATGGCTACACCTTC. Residues: CASTMGQGNGYTF.